The clone carrying this T cell receptor (beta chain) was observed a handful of times. Trimming shortened V by 10 bases and J by 2 bases, and 15 bases separated the two germline ends. Germline V gene lookup returns CDR1 ENHRY and CDR2 SYGVKD. This CDR3 is 13 amino acids long. The data are from a study of blood T cells in healthy people across ages. It was with a sample-barcoded 5' primer and a J-beta primer mix that a second PCR of about 7 to 12 cycles was run. TCRdb redid the calling of the 5' RACE reads with MiXCR, one entry per CDR3 protein. The data contain fewer than 2,000,000 distinct CDR3 sequences, 35% to 50% of them seen just once; the ten biggest clones take up about 23%.

This TCR derives from a human donor in good health. The chain combines TRBV10-3 with TRBJ2-7; D may be TRBD2 (5 bases). Sequenced sample: blood. DNA of the CDR3: TGTGCCAGCCGGGCGGTGGAGGCCTACGAGCAGTACTTC. Its translation is CASRAVEAYEQYF.